This TCR beta chain was captured in a study of CD8+ T cells in alopecia areata. cDNA prepared by RNA extraction and subsequent reverse transcription served as the template for sequencing. TCRdb's table, derived via immunoSEQ multiplex PCR, lists solely in-frame clones and lacks some. The sample holds more than 100,000 clones, 45% to 65% seen once. The CDR3 length is 14 residues. Germline loops: CDR1 SGHRS, CDR2 YFSETQ. V was cut by 0 bases and J by 3 bases, with 9 bases left in between. The chain combines TRBV5-1 with TRBJ1-2; TRBD1 is a possible D gene (6 bases). Sequencing was performed on CD4+ T cells sorted from blood, taken at week 0. The receptor was derived from a human donor with alopecia areata. The CDR3: CASSLANRDYGYTF. For the CDR3, the DNA is TGCGCCAGCAGCTTGGCGAACAGGGACTATGGCTACACCTTC.